Sequencing of this T cell receptor beta chain was carried out in a study of T cell responses to AZD1222 COVID-19 vaccine. Here immunoSEQ multiplex PCR was the method, and the copy in TCRdb shows in-frame clones only, minus some. The data hold tens of thousands of clones, with around 75% observed a single time. Losses at the gene ends were 4 bases for V and 2 bases for J; bases not matched to a gene: 3. Germline CDR1 SNHLY, CDR2 FYNNEI. The CDR3 contains 14 residues. Study conclusions and caveats: At baseline, seropositivity was found in only 5 to 7 AZD1222 recipients. The reported proportion of spike-specific TCRs targeting unmutated variant regions was nearly half. CD4 TCRs covered the whole spike, strongest at regions 160-218 and 743-854.

About this clone: The antigen remains unidentified.

This specimen was peripheral blood, taken on day 0 of AZD1222 vaccination. The chain employs TRBV2 and TRBJ2-3; TRBD2 matches 7 bases. This clonotype originated in an adult in good health. DNA for the CDR3: TGTGCCAGCAGTGGAACTAGCGCCACAGATACGCAGTATTTT. The encoded protein is CASSGTSATDTQYF.